The rows below give T cell receptor beta chains drawn from one sample of a study of lymphopenia after photon versus proton radiotherapy. Profiling relied on immunoSEQ multiplex PCR, and the TCRdb table lists in-frame clones only, not all of them. The sample yields about 30,000 clones, 75% to 90% seen once. Sequencing used peripheral blood, obtained from a patient treated with photon-based radiotherapy. The receptors derive from a woman aged 45-59 years with pancreatic cancer. The CDR3 runs from the conserved cysteine through the conserved F or W. A D gene is named only where the DNA matches it firmly. Size is omitted from some rows. Given values are once, few, many or a class for expanded clones.

j_call	d_call	clone_size	v_call	cdr3_aa	cdr3_nt
TRBJ1-1	TRBD1	.	TRBV14	CASSQDWGKDRGRQAFF	TGTGCCAGCAGCCAAGATTGGGGAAAGGACAGGGGGAGGCAAGCTTTCTTT
TRBJ2-7	TRBD1	.	TRBV14	CASSPNRGFGEQYF	TGTGCCAGCAGCCCCAACAGGGGGTTCGGCGAGCAGTACTTC
TRBJ1-5	TRBD1	once	TRBV27	CASRDRGGVGNQPQHF	TGTGCCAGCCGGGACAGGGGCGGTGTGGGCAATCAGCCCCAGCATTTT
TRBJ1-1	TRBD1	.	TRBV18	CASSPGQGTTEAFF	TGTGCCAGCTCACCTGGACAGGGGACCACTGAAGCTTTCTTT
TRBJ2-1	TRBD2	once	TRBV5-1	CASSSDSGSSYNEQFF	TGCGCCAGCAGCTCCGATAGCGGGAGCTCCTACAATGAGCAGTTCTTC
TRBJ2-5	.	.	TRBV19	CASSPLGSGQETQYF	TGTGCCAGTAGCCCATTAGGGAGCGGGCAAGAGACCCAGTACTTC
TRBJ1-5	.	.	TRBV7-2	CASSRSLDQPQHF	TGTGCCAGCAGCCGAAGCCTGGATCAGCCCCAGCATTTT
TRBJ1-4	.	.	TRBV2	CASSEEGSFNEKLFF	TGTGCCAGCAGTGAAGAGGGCAGCTTCAATGAAAAACTGTTTTTT
TRBJ2-5	TRBD1	.	TRBV5-1	CASSLGGTGKETQYF	TGCGCCAGCAGCTTGGGGGGGACAGGTAAAGAGACCCAGTACTTC
TRBJ2-2	TRBD2	.	TRBV6-6	CASRILAGGEGGELFF	TGTGCCAGCAGAATACTAGCGGGAGGAGAGGGCGGGGAGCTGTTTTTT
TRBJ1-4	.	.	TRBV4-1	CASSQGLQGFNEKLFF	TGCGCCAGCAGCCAGGGTCTCCAGGGATTTAATGAAAAACTGTTTTTT
TRBJ1-3	.	.	TRBV19	CASSIAGSGNTIYF	TGTGCCAGTAGTATAGCGGGATCTGGAAACACCATATATTTT
TRBJ1-1	.	.	TRBV30	CAWSSPTWNTEAFF	TGTGCCTGGAGTTCCCCTACCTGGAACACTGAAGCTTTCTTT
TRBJ2-1	TRBD2	.	TRBV2	CASSEWLADHNEQFF	TGTGCCAGCAGTGAATGGCTAGCGGACCACAATGAGCAGTTCTTC
TRBJ1-5	.	.	TRBV28	CASLPPGGRNQPQHF	TGTGCCAGCCTGCCTCCCGGGGGGCGCAATCAGCCCCAGCATTTT
TRBJ2-2	TRBD1	.	TRBV7-2	CASSSGQGAVTGELFF	TGTGCCAGCAGCTCCGGACAGGGGGCGGTCACCGGGGAGCTGTTTTTT
TRBJ1-2	.	.	TRBV29-1	CSVPSPSYGYTF	TGCAGCGTTCCATCCCCCAGCTATGGCTACACCTTC
TRBJ2-7	.	.	TRBV5-1	CASSLVGLSSSYEQYF	TGCGCCAGCAGCTTGGTAGGACTTTCTAGCTCCTACGAGCAGTACTTC
TRBJ2-3	.	.	TRBV14	CASSQDTTRTDTQYF	TGTGCCAGCAGCCAAGATACCACGCGCACAGATACGCAGTATTTT
TRBJ2-1	.	.	TRBV4-3	CASSQLWTDGNEQFF	TGCGCCAGCAGCCAACTCTGGACGGATGGGAATGAGCAGTTCTTC
TRBJ2-3	TRBD2	.	TRBV19	CASSEGLAGRTDTQYF	TGTGCCAGTAGCGAAGGACTAGCGGGGCGCACAGATACGCAGTATTTT
TRBJ2-2	TRBD1	once	TRBV19	CASRGGQGKFTAGELFF	TGTGCCAGTAGAGGAGGACAGGGAAAATTTACGGCCGGGGAGCTGTTTTTT
TRBJ1-1	TRBD1	.	TRBV5-1	CASSLGGGYTEAFF	TGCGCCAGCAGCTTGGGAGGGGGCTACACTGAAGCTTTCTTT
TRBJ2-4	.	.	TRBV4-3	CASSQAADGDNIQYF	TGCGCCAGCAGCCAAGCGGCCGACGGGGACAACATTCAGTACTTC
TRBJ2-1	.	.	TRBV12-5	CASGSTMSGAWGEQFF	TGTGCTAGTGGTTCGACCATGTCGGGAGCCTGGGGCGAGCAGTTCTTC
TRBJ2-1	.	.	TRBV4-2	CASSQVNEQFF	TGTGCCAGCAGCCAAGTGAATGAGCAGTTCTTC
TRBJ2-1	.	.	TRBV11-2	CASSPRDGGYNEQFF	TGTGCCAGCAGCCCCAGGGATGGGGGATACAATGAGCAGTTCTTC
TRBJ1-4	.	.	TRBV25-1	CASRVREKLFF	TGTGCCAGCAGGGTTAGAGAAAAACTGTTTTTT
TRBJ2-5	TRBD2	.	TRBV7-9	CASSRLAGEETQYF	TGTGCCAGCAGCCGACTAGCGGGAGAAGAGACCCAGTACTTC